The 10 T cell receptor beta chains given below trace back to one sample, sequenced in a study of breast tumors, draining lymph nodes, adjacent tissues. One entry per CDR3 protein results from TCRdb running MiXCR on the multiplex PCR reads. This table has 30,000 to 40,000 distinct CDR3 sequences, about 36% appearing once. The sample comprised breast tumor tissue. The receptors derive from a female donor with breast cancer. Some clones in this sample may be carry-over from other donors' samples.

The chain combines TRBV6-5 with TRBJ1-1; D gene unclear. Trimming shortened V by 2 bases and J by 4 bases, and 11 bases separated the two germline ends. The CDR3 has 14 residues. The germline CDR1 and CDR2 sequences are MNHEY and SVGAGI. The CDR3 DNA is TGTGCCAGCAGTTACAGGGAATTGAGCACTGAAGCTTTCTTT. Amino acids: CASSYRELSTEAFF.

The chain joins TRBV6-2 or TRBV6-3 to TRBJ1-2, with 7 nucleotides matching TRBD1. Germline V gives CDR1 MNHEY, CDR2 SVGEGT. With V trimmed by 7 bases and J by 5 bases, 7 bases remained unmatched. This CDR3 is 13 amino acids long. Here the CDR3 DNA reads TGTGCCAGCAAGGCGACAGGGTATTATGGCTACACCTTC. It yields the protein CASKATGYYGYTF.

Sample share makes this clonotype medium-sized. CDR3 residues: CASSLGGFRYEQYF. The CDR3 DNA sequence: TGTGCCAGCAGCTTAGGGGGTTTTCGGTACGAGCAGTACTTC. The chain has TRBV7-9 and TRBJ2-7; the D is unclear. This CDR3 comprises 14 residues. Germline-derived CDR1 and CDR2 are SEHNR and FQNEAQ (reference sequence). V lost 1 base to trimming and J lost 4 bases, with 11 bases between them.

This clonotype was recorded many times. The CDR3 sequence is CATSRDRQSYGYTF. The CDR3 nucleotides are TGTGCCACCAGCAGAGATCGACAGAGCTATGGCTACACCTTC. This chain links TRBV15 with TRBJ1-2; tentative D call: TRBD1 (5 bases). The V gene's germline CDR1 is LNHNV and CDR2 YYDKDF (reference sequence). The CDR3 is 14 residues long. V lost 0 bases, J lost 4 bases, and 9 bases lay in between.

This chain joins TRBV2 and TRBJ2-1; a possible D gene is TRBD2 (5 bases). The length of the CDR3 is 11 residues. Trimming removed 4 bases at V and 10 bases at J, with 8 bases between. CDR1 is SNHLY, CDR2 FYNNEI, per germline. The chain's CDR3 is CASSVGSEQFF. The DNA of the CDR3 is TGTGCCAGCAGTGTGGGGAGCGAGCAGTTCTTC.

Comment on this clonotype: A read error may account for a junction end that differs from germline. The chain recombines TRBV10-3 with TRBJ2-7; D perhaps matches TRBD2 (5 bases). This CDR3 comprises 13 residues. The V gene's germline CDR1 is ENHRY and CDR2 SYGVKD. CDR3 residues: CAGSYGGDYKQYF. Here the CDR3 DNA reads TGTGCCGGCAGTTACGGTGGCGACTACAAGCAGTACTTC.

This chain joins TRBV4-2 and TRBJ1-2; a possible D gene is TRBD1 (5 bases). This CDR3 comprises 13 residues. V dropped 1 base and J dropped 3 bases, with 6 bases sitting between them. Germline V gene sequence: CDR1 LGHNA, CDR2 YNFKEQ. The CDR3 region is CASSQVGHYGYTF. The CDR3 region has the DNA TGTGCCAGCAGCCAAGTGGGACACTATGGCTACACCTTC.

There are many counts of this clonotype. The CDR3 sequence: CASSTGLAGADTQYF. The CDR3, as DNA: TGCGCCAGCAGCACCGGACTAGCGGGAGCAGATACGCAGTATTTT. The rearrangement uses TRBV5-1 and TRBJ2-3, with 13 bases fitting TRBD2. V was pared by 4 bases and J by 4 bases, with 3 bases of the junction left unmatched. The CDR3 is 15 amino acids. Germline-derived CDR1 and CDR2 are SGHRS and YFSETQ.

The chain links TRBV28 to TRBJ1-5, with D unclear. Trimming took off 2 bases at V and 6 bases at J, with 17 bases between the two ends. The CDR3 sequence is 16 residues long. Germline loops: CDR1 MDHEN, CDR2 SYDVKM. The CDR3 sequence: CASSLPVFTGVQPQHF. The CDR3 DNA is TGTGCCAGCAGTTTACCGGTCTTCACTGGTGTTCAGCCCCAGCATTTT.

In its sample, this clonotype was seen many times. This chain uses TRBV5-6 with TRBJ2-1; TRBD1 agrees at 8 bases. Germline-derived CDR1 and CDR2 are SGHDT and YYEEEE. J was trimmed by 9 bases and V by 1 base; bases with no gene match: 6. The CDR3 length is 14 residues. The CDR3 DNA reads TGTGCCAGCAGCTTGAGGCAGGGGGCGGGTGAGCAGTTCTTC. This gives the protein CASSLRQGAGEQFF.